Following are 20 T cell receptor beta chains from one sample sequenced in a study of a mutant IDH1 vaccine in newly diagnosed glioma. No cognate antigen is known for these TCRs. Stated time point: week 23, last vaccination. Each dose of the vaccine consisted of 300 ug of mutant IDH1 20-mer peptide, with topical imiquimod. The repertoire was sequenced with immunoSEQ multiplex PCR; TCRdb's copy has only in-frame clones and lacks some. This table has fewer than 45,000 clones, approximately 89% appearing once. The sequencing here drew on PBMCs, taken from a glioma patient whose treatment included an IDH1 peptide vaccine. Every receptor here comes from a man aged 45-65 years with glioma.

The DNA for the CDR3 is TGCAGCGTTGAAGAGGCCACCGGGGAGCTGTTTTTT. Translation gives CSVEEATGELFF. The chain uses TRBV29-1 and TRBJ2-2, with no clear D. CDR3 length equals 12 residues. V was trimmed by 0 bases and J by 4 bases, leaving 3 bases between them. CDR1 and CDR2 from the germline V gene are SQVTM and ANQGSEA.

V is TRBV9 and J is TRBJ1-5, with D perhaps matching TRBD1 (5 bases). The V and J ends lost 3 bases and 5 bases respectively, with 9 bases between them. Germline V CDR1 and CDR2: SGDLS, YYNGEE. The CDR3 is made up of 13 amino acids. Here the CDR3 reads CASSGGVHQPQHF. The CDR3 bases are TGTGCCAGCAGCGGAGGGGTGCATCAGCCCCAGCATTTT.

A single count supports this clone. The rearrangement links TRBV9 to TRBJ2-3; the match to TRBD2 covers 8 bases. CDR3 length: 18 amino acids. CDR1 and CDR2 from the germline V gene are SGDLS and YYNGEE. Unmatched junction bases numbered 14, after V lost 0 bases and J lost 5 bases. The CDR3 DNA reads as TGTGCCAGCAGCGTAGATGATTCGCGGGGGGCAGCACGAGATACGCAGTATTTT. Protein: CASSVDDSRGAARDTQYF.

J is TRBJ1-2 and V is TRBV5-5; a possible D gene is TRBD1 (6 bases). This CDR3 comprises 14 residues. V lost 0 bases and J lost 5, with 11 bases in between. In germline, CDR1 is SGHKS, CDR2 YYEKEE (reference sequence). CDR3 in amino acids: CASSLGGLTYGYTF. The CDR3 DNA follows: TGTGCCAGCAGCTTGGGGGGGCTTACTTATGGCTACACCTTC.

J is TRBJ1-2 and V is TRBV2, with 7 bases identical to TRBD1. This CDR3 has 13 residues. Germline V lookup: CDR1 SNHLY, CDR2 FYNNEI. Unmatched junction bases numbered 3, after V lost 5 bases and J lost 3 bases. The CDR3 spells CASSSGTDYGYTF. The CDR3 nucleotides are TGTGCCAGCAGTTCCGGGACAGACTATGGCTACACCTTC.

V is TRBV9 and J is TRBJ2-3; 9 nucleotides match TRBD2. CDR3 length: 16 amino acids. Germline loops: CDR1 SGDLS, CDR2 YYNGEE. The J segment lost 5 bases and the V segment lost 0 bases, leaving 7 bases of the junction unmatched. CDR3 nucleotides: TGTGCCAGCAGCGTAGGGGCGGGGGGGCTTAGAGATACGCAGTATTTT. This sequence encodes CASSVGAGGLRDTQYF. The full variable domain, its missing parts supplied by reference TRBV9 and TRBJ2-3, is DSGVTQTPKHLITATGQRVTLRCSPRSGDLSVYWYQQSLDQGLQFLIQYYNGEERAKGNILERFSAQQFPDLHSELNLSSLELGDSALYFCASSVGAGGLRDTQYFGPGTRLTVL.

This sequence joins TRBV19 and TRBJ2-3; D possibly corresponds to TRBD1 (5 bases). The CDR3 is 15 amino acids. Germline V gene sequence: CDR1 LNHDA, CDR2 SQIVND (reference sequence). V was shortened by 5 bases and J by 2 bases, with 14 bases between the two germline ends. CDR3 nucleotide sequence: TGTGCCAGTAGTGGGAAACAGGTCCTCACAGATACGCAGTATTTT. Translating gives CASSGKQVLTDTQYF.

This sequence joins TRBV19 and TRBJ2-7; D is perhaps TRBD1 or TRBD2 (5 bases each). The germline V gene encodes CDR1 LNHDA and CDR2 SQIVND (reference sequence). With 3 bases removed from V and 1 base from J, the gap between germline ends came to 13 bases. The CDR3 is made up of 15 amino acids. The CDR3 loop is CASSIAEWGSYEQYF. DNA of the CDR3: TGTGCCAGTAGTATTGCCGAGTGGGGGTCCTACGAGCAGTACTTC. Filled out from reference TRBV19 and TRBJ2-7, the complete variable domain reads DGGITQSPKYLFRKEGQNVTLSCEQNLNHDAMYWYRQDPGQGLRLIYYSQIVNDFQKGDIAEGYSVSREKKESFPLTVTSAQKNPTAFYLCASSIAEWGSYEQYFGPGTRLTVT.

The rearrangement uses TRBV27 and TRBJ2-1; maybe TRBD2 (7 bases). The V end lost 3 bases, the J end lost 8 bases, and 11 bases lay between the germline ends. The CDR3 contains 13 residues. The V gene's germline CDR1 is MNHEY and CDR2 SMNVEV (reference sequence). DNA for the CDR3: TGTGCCAGCAGTTTGGGGGGGCGCTATGAGCAGTTCTTC. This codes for CASSLGGRYEQFF.

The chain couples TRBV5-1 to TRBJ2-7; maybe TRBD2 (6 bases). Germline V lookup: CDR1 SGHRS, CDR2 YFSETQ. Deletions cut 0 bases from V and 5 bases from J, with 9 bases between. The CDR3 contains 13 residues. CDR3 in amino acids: CASSLAREDEQYF. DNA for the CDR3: TGCGCCAGCAGCTTGGCAAGGGAGGACGAGCAGTACTTC.

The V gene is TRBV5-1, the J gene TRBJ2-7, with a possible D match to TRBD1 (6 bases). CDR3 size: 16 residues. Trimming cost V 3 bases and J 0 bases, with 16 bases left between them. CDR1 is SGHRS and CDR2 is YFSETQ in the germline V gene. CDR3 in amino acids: CASSSTPQGFSYEQYF. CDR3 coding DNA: TGCGCCAGCAGCTCGACCCCGCAGGGGTTCTCCTACGAGCAGTACTTC.

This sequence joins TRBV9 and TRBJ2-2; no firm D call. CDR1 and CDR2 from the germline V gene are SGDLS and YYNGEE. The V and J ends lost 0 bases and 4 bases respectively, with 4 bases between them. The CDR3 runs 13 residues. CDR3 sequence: CASSVVTTGELFF. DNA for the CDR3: TGTGCCAGCAGCGTAGTCACCACCGGGGAGCTGTTTTTT.

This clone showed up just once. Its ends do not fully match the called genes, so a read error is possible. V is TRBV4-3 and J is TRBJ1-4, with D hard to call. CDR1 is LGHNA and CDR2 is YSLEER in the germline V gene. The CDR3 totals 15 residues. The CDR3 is CASSQDRVLQGPEIF. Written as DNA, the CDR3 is TGCGCCAGCAGCCAAGACCGCGTTCTCCAAGGCCCCGAGATTTTT.

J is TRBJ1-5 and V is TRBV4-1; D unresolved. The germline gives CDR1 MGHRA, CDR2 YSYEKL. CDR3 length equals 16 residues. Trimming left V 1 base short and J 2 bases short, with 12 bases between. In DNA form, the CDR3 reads TGCGCCAGCAGCCAAGTCAGTCAAAAGGGCAATCAGCCCCAGCATTTT. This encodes CASSQVSQKGNQPQHF.

The CDR3 DNA reads TGCGCCAGCAGCCAAGGGAGGGGGTTAGACCAGCCCCAGCATTTT. This sequence encodes CASSQGRGLDQPQHF. This chain connects TRBV4-1 to TRBJ1-5, with D perhaps matching TRBD1 (6 bases). V was pared by 1 base and J by 7 bases, with 14 bases between. This CDR3 comprises 15 residues. CDR1 is MGHRA and CDR2 is YSYEKL in the germline V gene.

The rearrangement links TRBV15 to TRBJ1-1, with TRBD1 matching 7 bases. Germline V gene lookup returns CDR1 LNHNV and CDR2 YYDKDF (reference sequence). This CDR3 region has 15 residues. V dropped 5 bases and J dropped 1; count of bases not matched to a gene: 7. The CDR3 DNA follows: TGTGCCACCAGCGCCCCGGACAGGCCGAACACTGAAGCTTTCTTT. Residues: CATSAPDRPNTEAFF.

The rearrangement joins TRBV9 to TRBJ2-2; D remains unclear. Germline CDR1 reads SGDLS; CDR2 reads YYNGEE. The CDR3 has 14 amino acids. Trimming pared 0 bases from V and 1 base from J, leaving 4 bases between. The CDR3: CASSVVLNTGELFF. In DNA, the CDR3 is TGTGCCAGCAGCGTAGTACTGAACACCGGGGAGCTGTTTTTT.

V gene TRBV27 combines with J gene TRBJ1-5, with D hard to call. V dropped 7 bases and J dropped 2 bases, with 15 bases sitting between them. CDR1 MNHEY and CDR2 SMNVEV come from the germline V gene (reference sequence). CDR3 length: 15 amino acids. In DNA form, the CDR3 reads TGTGCCAGCACACTAAGTGGCGACGGCAATCAGCCCCAGCATTTT. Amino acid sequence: CASTLSGDGNQPQHF.

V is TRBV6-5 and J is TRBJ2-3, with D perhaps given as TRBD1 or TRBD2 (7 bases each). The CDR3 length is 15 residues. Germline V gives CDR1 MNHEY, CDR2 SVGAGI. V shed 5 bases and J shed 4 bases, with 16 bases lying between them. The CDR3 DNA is TGTGCCAGCAGTCACAGACAGGGAGGGGCAGATACGCAGTATTTT. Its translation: CASSHRQGGADTQYF.

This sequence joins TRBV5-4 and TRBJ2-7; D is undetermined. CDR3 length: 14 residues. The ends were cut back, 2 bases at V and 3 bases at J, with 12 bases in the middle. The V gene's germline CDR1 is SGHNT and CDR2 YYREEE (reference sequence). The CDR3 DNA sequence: TGTGCCAGCAGCTTCTTCGGCGGCAGCTACGAGCAGTACTTC. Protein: CASSFFGGSYEQYF.